This T cell receptor (beta chain) was documented in a study of blood T cell repertoires in COVID-19. Study details: Nucleic acid was either cDNA or gDNA, and it came from T cells, B-cell-depleted T cells, or PBMCs.

Source study methods: Amplification of reference gene primers provided the estimated nucleated cell counts. Measured with immunoSEQ multiplex PCR; TCRdb has only the in-frame clones, and not every one. V and J calls and clone size are copied from that table; D and trimming were computed from the DNA. The sample yields 40,000 to 50,000 clones, more than 70% seen once. There are 13 residues in the CDR3. V lost 3 bases, J lost 6 bases, and 9 bases lay in between. Germline V gives CDR1 SEHNR, CDR2 FQNEAQ (reference sequence). This TCR came from a woman aged 60-75 years with acute or convalescent COVID-19. The chain employs TRBV7-9 and TRBJ1-5, with a weak D call TRBD1 (5 bases). Sequenced: peripheral blood. The CDR3 spells CASSFWGGQPQHF. CDR3 nucleotide sequence: TGTGCCAGCAGCTTTTGGGGGGGTCAGCCCCAGCATTTT.